The source of this TCR beta chain is a study of vaccination and CD4 T cells after COVID-19. Indicated time point: late sampling 161 to 241 days after vaccination in three convalescent patients. Specified treatment: roughly 10-day PBMC culture with coronavirus spike peptide pools or control peptides (ViraFEST assay). After culture for over nine days, isolation of CD4+ T cells was performed by negative selection. CDR1 and CDR2 (germline): SGHTA, FQGNSA. The CDR3 sequence is 12 residues long. The germline V and J ends were trimmed by 5 bases and 1 base, with 6 bases remaining between them. Sequencing of the DNA from cultured CD4+ T cells was carried out with the Oncomine TCR Beta short-read assay. From the PCR reads, TCRdb called clonotypes with MiXCR, one entry per CDR3 protein. The data contain 15,000 to 20,000 distinct CDR3 sequences, roughly 49% of them singletons. Comment on this clonotype: Its target is not known.

J is TRBJ2-7 and V is TRBV7-2; D is unresolved. The sequence came from a human donor who had recovered from COVID-19. The material sequenced was CD4+ T cells from blood, cultured in vitro, taken about 7 months after SARS-CoV-2 vaccination. Here the CDR3 reads CASSHGSYEQYF. As DNA, the CDR3 is TGTGCCAGCAGCCACGGGTCCTACGAGCAGTACTTC. Together with reference TRBV7-2 and TRBJ2-7, the CDR3 gives the full variable domain: GAGVSQSPSNKVTEKGKDVELRCDPISGHTALYWYRQSLGQGLEFLIYFQGNSAPDKSGLPSDRFSAERTGGSVSTLTIQRTQQEDSAVYLCASSHGSYEQYFGPGTRLTVT.